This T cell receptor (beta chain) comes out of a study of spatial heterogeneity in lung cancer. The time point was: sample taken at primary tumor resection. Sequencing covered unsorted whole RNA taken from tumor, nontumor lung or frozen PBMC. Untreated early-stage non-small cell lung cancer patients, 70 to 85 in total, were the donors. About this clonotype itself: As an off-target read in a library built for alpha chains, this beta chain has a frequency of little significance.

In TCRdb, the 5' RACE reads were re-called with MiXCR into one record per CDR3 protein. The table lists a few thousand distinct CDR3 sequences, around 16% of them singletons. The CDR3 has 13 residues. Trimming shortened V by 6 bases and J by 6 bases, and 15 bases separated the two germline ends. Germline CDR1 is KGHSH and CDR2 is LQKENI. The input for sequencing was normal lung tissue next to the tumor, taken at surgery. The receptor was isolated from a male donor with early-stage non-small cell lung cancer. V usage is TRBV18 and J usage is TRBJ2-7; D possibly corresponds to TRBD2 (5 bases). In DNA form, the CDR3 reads TGTGCCAGCTCCCCCGCCCGGGGTGCCGAGCAGTACTTC. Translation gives CASSPARGAEQYF.